The 27 T cell receptor beta chains below come from one sample, sequenced in a study of cytomegalovirus exposure and HLA in healthy donors. The PCR employed 60 Vbeta primers together with 13 Jbeta primers. Here immunoSEQ multiplex PCR was the method, and the copy in TCRdb shows in-frame clones only, minus some. The profile shows some 130,000 clones, around three quarters of them singletons. Material for sequencing was PBMCs. Every receptor here comes from a man in his forties in good health and CMV-seronegative.

The chain combines TRBV6-1 with TRBJ1-4; D is unresolved. The V gene's germline CDR1 is MNHNS and CDR2 SASEGT. The CDR3 spans 15 residues. Deletions cut 6 bases from V and 2 bases from J, with 13 bases between. DNA for the CDR3: TGTGCCAGCAGGGGAGCTGGTACGACTAATGAAAAACTGTTTTTT. Translated: CASRGAGTTNEKLFF.

The chain joins TRBV27 to TRBJ1-4; 8 bases are shared with TRBD1. The CDR3 loop spans 15 amino acids. The V gene end was trimmed by 5 bases and the J gene end by 5 bases; junction bases not matched to a gene: 7. Per germline, CDR1 MNHEY and CDR2 SMNVEV (reference sequence). The CDR3: CASSKAGGLNEKLFF. DNA for the CDR3: TGTGCCAGCAGTAAGGCAGGGGGCCTAAATGAAAAACTGTTTTTT.

The chain joins TRBV30 to TRBJ2-3; possibly TRBD1 for D (6 bases). The V gene's germline CDR1 is GTSNPN and CDR2 SVGIG (reference sequence). Trimming pared 4 bases from V and 1 base from J, leaving 15 bases between. There are 15 residues in the CDR3. The DNA for the CDR3 is TGTGCCTGGACACATGGGGGCGCGGGCACAGATACGCAGTATTTT. Its protein is CAWTHGGAGTDTQYF. The full variable domain, rest sourced from reference TRBV30 and TRBJ2-3, is SQTIHQWPATLVQPVGSPLSLECTVEGTSNPNLYWYRQAAGRGLQLLFYSVGIGQISSEVPQNLSASRPQDRQFILSSKKLLLSDSGFYLCAWTHGGAGTDTQYFGPGTRLTVL.

This chain uses TRBV28 with TRBJ1-6; possibly TRBD1 for D (5 bases). Per germline, CDR1 MDHEN and CDR2 SYDVKM. Trimming removed 6 bases from V and 5 bases from J, with 20 bases in between. The CDR3 has 17 residues. The CDR3, as DNA: TGTGCCAGCAGCCCCCAGCAGGATTGGGGCCATAATTCACCCCTCCACTTT. It codes for CASSPQQDWGHNSPLHF.

J is TRBJ1-2 and V is TRBV28; D is possibly TRBD1 (6 bases). V dropped 6 bases and J dropped 7 bases, with 18 bases sitting between them. Germline CDR1 and CDR2: MDHEN and SYDVKM. The CDR3 has 14 amino acids. The CDR3 DNA is TGTGCCAGCAGCACCATGGGGGGGCGCGTTGGCTACACCTTC. Translating gives CASSTMGGRVGYTF.

The chain combines TRBV7-6 with TRBJ2-3; a weak D match, TRBD1 (6 bases). This CDR3 is built from 14 residues. V lost 8 bases and J 2 bases, leaving 14 bases between the germline ends. The germline V gene has CDR1 SGHVS and CDR2 FNYEAQ. CDR3 in DNA: TGTGCCAGCGGAACGACAGGCTCCACAGATACGCAGTATTTT. The encoded protein is CASGTTGSTDTQYF.

The J gene is TRBJ1-2, the V gene TRBV2; TRBD1 matches 7 bases. The CDR3 has 12 residues. Per the germline V gene, CDR1 is SNHLY and CDR2 is FYNNEI. V trimming: 8 bases; J trimming: 8 bases; junction bases outside the gene matches: 8. The CDR3 region is CASLYRGSGYTF. The CDR3 region has the DNA TGTGCCAGCCTATACAGGGGTAGCGGCTACACCTTC.

The chain uses TRBV25-1 and TRBJ2-3; D unresolved. Deletions cut 3 bases from V and 1 base from J, with 5 bases between. Germline CDR1 and CDR2: MGHDK and SYGVNS. CDR3 length: 13 amino acids. The CDR3 DNA is TGTGCCAGCAGTGATGCAGGCACAGATACGCAGTATTTT. Translating it yields CASSDAGTDTQYF.

This clone has just one count. The chain recombines TRBV19 with TRBJ1-2; 8 nucleotides match TRBD1. Germline V lookup: CDR1 LNHDA, CDR2 SQIVND (reference sequence). The CDR3 spans 13 residues. The V segment lost 8 bases and the J segment 4 bases; nucleotides outside the gene matches: 6. Written as DNA, the CDR3 is TGTGCCAGTTCGACAGGGGCGGGCTATGGCTACACCTTC. This encodes CASSTGAGYGYTF.

The gene calls are TRBV18 and TRBJ2-1; 10 bases align to TRBD2. Germline V lookup: CDR1 KGHSH, CDR2 LQKENI. V shed 2 bases and J 0 bases; nucleotides not matched to a gene: 4. CDR3 length: 17 residues. CDR3 loop: CASSPRTSGNSYNEQFF. The CDR3 DNA reads as TGTGCCAGCTCACCAAGGACTAGCGGAAACTCCTACAATGAGCAGTTCTTC.

To note about this clone: Here the CDR3 omits its conserved ending phenylalanine or tryptophan, so a read error is the likely source. V is TRBV5-1 and J is TRBJ2-2; D not certain. The CDR3 is 12 residues long. Germline CDR1 SGHRS, CDR2 YFSETQ. The V end lost 0 bases, the J end lost 7 bases, and 4 bases lay between the germline ends. The CDR3 bases are TGCGCCAGCAGCTTGGACGGCGGGGAGCTGTTTGTT. Translated, it gives CASSLDGGELFV.

The chain employs TRBV7-2 and TRBJ2-3; 12 nucleotides align to TRBD2. The junction had 10 bases not matched to a gene; V was cut back by 1 base and J by 5 bases. This CDR3 has 18 amino acids. Germline V CDR1 and CDR2: SGHTA, FQGNSA. The CDR3: CASSLETSGRGQRDTQYF. The CDR3 nucleotides are TGTGCCAGCAGCTTAGAGACTAGCGGGAGAGGCCAGAGAGATACGCAGTATTTT.

This chain links TRBV29-1 with TRBJ2-5, with D possibly TRBD1 on 6 matching bases. The germline V gene has CDR1 SQVTM and CDR2 ANQGSEA. There are 12 residues in the CDR3. V was cut by 7 bases and J by 1 base, with 10 bases left in between. Written as DNA, the CDR3 is TGCAGCGGTCAGGGGATCCAAGAGACCCAGTACTTC. It yields the protein CSGQGIQETQYF.

The genes are TRBV5-1 and TRBJ2-1, with 9 bases that match TRBD2. Germline values: CDR1 SGHRS, CDR2 YFSETQ. J was trimmed by 9 bases and V by 1 base; bases with no gene match: 11. The CDR3 is 16 amino acids. The CDR3 DNA reads TGCGCCAGCAGCTTGTATGCGGGAGGGCCGTCGGGTGAGCAGTTCTTC. Translating it yields CASSLYAGGPSGEQFF.

Concerning this clone: Distinct nucleotide sequences in the sample also encode this CDR3. V and J are TRBV15 and TRBJ2-5; a possible D gene is TRBD1 (5 bases). The V end lost 1 base, the J end lost 1 base, and 19 bases lay between the germline ends. Per germline, CDR1 LNHNV and CDR2 YYDKDF (reference sequence). The CDR3 extends over 18 amino acids. The CDR3 here is CATSRGAQQVRPQETQYF. Written as DNA, the CDR3 is TGTGCCACCAGCAGAGGGGCACAACAGGTCCGTCCCCAAGAGACCCAGTACTTC.

CDR3: CASSSGTDTQYF. In nucleotides, the CDR3 is TGTGCCAGCAGTTCTGGCACAGATACGCAGTATTTT. The V call is TRBV28, the J call TRBJ2-3, with D uncertain. This CDR3 is built from 12 residues. V dropped 4 bases and J dropped 1 base, with 3 bases sitting between them. The germline V gene has CDR1 MDHEN and CDR2 SYDVKM. Combining the CDR3 with reference TRBV28 and TRBJ2-3 gives the whole variable domain DVKVTQSSRYLVKRTGEKVFLECVQDMDHENMFWYRQDPGLGLRLIYFSYDVKMKEKGDIPEGYSVSREKKERFSLILESASTNQTSMYLCASSSGTDTQYFGPGTRLTVL.

The chain carries TRBV4-1 and TRBJ1-4; 9 bases fit TRBD1. Germline lookup yields CDR1 MGHRA and CDR2 YSYEKL. V shed 4 bases, J shed 7 bases, and the junction held 10 bases outside the gene matches. The CDR3 contains 16 residues. The CDR3 region has the DNA TGCGCCAGCAGCCTAGGACGGACAGGGGAAGGTGAAAAACTGTTTTTT. It encodes CASSLGRTGEGEKLFF.

The chain combines TRBV18 with TRBJ1-6; D uncertain. Germline CDR1 is KGHSH and CDR2 is LQKENI. There are 16 residues in the CDR3. Deletions cut 3 bases from V and 7 bases from J, with 16 bases between. CDR3 residues: CASSPGLRGGNSPLHF. CDR3 bases: TGTGCCAGCTCACCCGGGCTACGGGGAGGAAATTCACCCCTCCACTTT. The whole variable domain, filled in from reference TRBV18 and TRBJ1-6, reads NAGVMQNPRHLVRRRGQEARLRCSPMKGHSHVYWYRQLPEEGLKFMVYLQKENIIDESGMPKERFSAEFPKEGPSILRIQQVVRGDSAAYFCASSPGLRGGNSPLHFGNGTRLTVT.

This rearrangement joins TRBV28 to TRBJ1-1; 7 bases align to TRBD1. The length of the CDR3 is 14 residues. J was trimmed by 4 bases and V by 6 bases; bases with no gene match: 8. Germline V gene lookup returns CDR1 MDHEN and CDR2 SYDVKM. The CDR3 coding sequence is TGTGCCAGCAGCCCCCCGACAGGGCGCACTGAAGCTTTCTTT. Its translation is CASSPPTGRTEAFF. Looking up the rest from reference TRBV28 and TRBJ1-1 gives the full variable domain: DVKVTQSSRYLVKRTGEKVFLECVQDMDHENMFWYRQDPGLGLRLIYFSYDVKMKEKGDIPEGYSVSREKKERFSLILESASTNQTSMYLCASSPPTGRTEAFFGQGTRLTVV.

The V call is TRBV7-9, the J call TRBJ1-1; the match to TRBD1 covers 9 bases. J lost 6 bases, V lost 9 bases, and 11 bases had no gene match. CDR3 size: 14 residues. Germline CDR1 reads SEHNR; CDR2 reads FQNEAQ (reference sequence). CDR3: CASLRGQGWAEAFF. DNA for the CDR3: TGTGCCAGTCTCCGCGGACAGGGGTGGGCTGAAGCTTTCTTT.

This clone was seen only once. The gene calls are TRBV29-1 and TRBJ1-1, with 7 bases that match TRBD1. Unmatched junction bases numbered 5, after V lost 6 bases and J lost 4 bases. The length of the CDR3 is 12 residues. Per the germline V gene, CDR1 is SQVTM and CDR2 is ANQGSEA. The CDR3: CSVGTAGTEAFF. CDR3 coding DNA: TGCAGCGTCGGGACAGCTGGCACTGAAGCTTTCTTT.

The chain is built from TRBV28 and TRBJ1-6; D is undetermined. The CDR3 is 15 amino acids. Germline CDR1 MDHEN, CDR2 SYDVKM. The V end lost 6 bases, the J end lost 8 bases, and 17 bases lay between the germline ends. CDR3: CASRPAAERYSPLHF. The CDR3 DNA is TGTGCCAGCAGGCCCGCGGCCGAGCGTTATTCACCCCTCCACTTT.

This clone was recorded once. Different DNA sequences within this sample yield the same CDR3. The chain employs TRBV5-1 and TRBJ2-3, with D possibly TRBD1 on 5 matching bases. This CDR3 contains 14 residues. The germline V and J ends were trimmed by 7 bases and 5 bases, with 17 bases remaining between them. The V gene's germline CDR1 is SGHRS and CDR2 YFSETQ. The CDR3 DNA follows: TGCGCCAGCTACCTGTTGGGGCTCGGAGATACGCAGTATTTT. Its protein is CASYLLGLGDTQYF.

The CDR3 sequence: CAWSVLRIEQFF. The CDR3 coding sequence is TGTGCCTGGAGTGTCCTGCGGATTGAGCAGTTCTTC. The rearrangement joins TRBV30 to TRBJ2-1; D unclear. The CDR3 is made up of 12 amino acids. Germline CDR1 and CDR2: GTSNPN and SVGIG (reference sequence). The ends were cut back, 0 bases at V and 9 bases at J, with 9 bases in the middle. Looking up the rest from reference TRBV30 and TRBJ2-1 gives the full variable domain: SQTIHQWPATLVQPVGSPLSLECTVEGTSNPNLYWYRQAAGRGLQLLFYSVGIGQISSEVPQNLSASRPQDRQFILSSKKLLLSDSGFYLCAWSVLRIEQFFGPGTRLTVL.

This sequence joins TRBV4-1 and TRBJ2-7; the match to TRBD2 covers 11 bases. This CDR3 spans 15 amino acids. V was clipped by 6 bases and J by 2 bases; unmatched bases: 6. Germline CDR1 MGHRA, CDR2 YSYEKL. CDR3 protein: CASSPRLAGPYEQYF. CDR3 coding DNA: TGCGCCAGCAGTCCTAGACTAGCGGGGCCCTACGAGCAGTACTTC.

The gene calls are TRBV5-6 and TRBJ2-2, with TRBD2 matching 15 bases. Germline CDR1 reads SGHDT; CDR2 reads YYEEEE. The length of the CDR3 is 18 residues. V lost 4 bases to trimming and J lost 3 bases; unmatched junction nucleotides: 7. CDR3 region: CASSPWTSGRADTGELFF. As DNA, the CDR3 is TGTGCCAGCAGCCCGTGGACTAGCGGGAGGGCAGACACCGGGGAGCTGTTTTTT.

This clone has a handful of counts. The V and J genes are TRBV6-5 and TRBJ2-5; 11 bases map to TRBD1. V shed 8 bases, J shed 11 bases, and the junction held 13 bases outside the gene matches. The V gene's germline CDR1 is MNHEY and CDR2 SVGAGI. CDR3 length: 14 residues. CDR3 loop: CASFPGQGANEQYF. The DNA for the CDR3 is TGTGCCAGCTTCCCCGGACAGGGGGCAAATGAGCAGTACTTC.